A selection of T cell receptor beta chains follows, all from one sample in a study of cytomegalovirus exposure and HLA in healthy donors. Here immunoSEQ multiplex PCR was the method, and the copy in TCRdb shows in-frame clones only, minus some. The data contain 100,000 to 150,000 clones, more than 75% of them seen just once; the ten biggest clones take up about 13%. The sequenced sample consisted of PBMCs. These receptors were collected from a woman aged 60-75 years in good health and CMV-seropositive. CDR3s include the opening cysteine and the closing phenylalanine or tryptophan. Fields, in order: clone size, V gene, D gene, J gene, CDR3 protein, CDR3 DNA. D genes are given only for firm matches. Some rows mark clone size as missing; the rest say once, few, many or name a class of expanded clone.

NA	TRBV5-4	TRBD1	TRBJ2-7	CASSPKTRTGPYEQYF	TGTGCCAGCAGCCCGAAAACCAGGACAGGGCCCTACGAGCAGTACTTC
NA	TRBV6-5	NA	TRBJ1-4	CASSYNRATNEKLFF	TGTGCCAGCAGCTACAACAGGGCAACTAATGAAAAACTGTTTTTT
NA	TRBV13	TRBD2	TRBJ2-7	CASKSMGGNLYEQYF	TGTGCCAGCAAAAGTATGGGAGGGAACTTGTACGAGCAGTACTTC
NA	TRBV18	NA	TRBJ2-7	CASSPQEGASYEQYF	TGTGCCAGCTCACCCCAGGAGGGGGCATCCTACGAGCAGTACTTC
once	TRBV18	TRBD2	TRBJ2-7	CASSDLTSGREQYF	TGTGCCAGCTCCGACCTGACTAGCGGGAGGGAGCAGTACTTC
NA	TRBV9	NA	TRBJ2-7	CASSVGLGRGYEQYF	TGTGCCAGCAGCGTAGGGTTGGGGCGGGGCTACGAGCAGTACTTC
NA	TRBV23-1	TRBD2	TRBJ2-3	CASSQRIPGLAGVLTDTQYF	TGCGCCAGCAGTCAAAGAATTCCGGGACTAGCGGGGGTGTTGACAGATACGCAGTATTTT
NA	TRBV9	NA	TRBJ1-1	CASSPYNSGLEAFF	TGTGCCAGCAGCCCGTACAATTCAGGGCTTGAAGCTTTCTTT
NA	TRBV5-1	NA	TRBJ1-2	CASSQRADVRPDGYTF	TGCGCCAGCAGCCAGAGGGCCGATGTTAGACCCGATGGCTACACCTTC
NA	TRBV28	TRBD2	TRBJ2-1	CASREAGGARNEQFF	TGTGCCAGCAGAGAGGCGGGGGGGGCACGCAATGAGCAGTTCTTC
NA	TRBV5-8	NA	TRBJ2-1	CASSRDSYNEQFF	TGTGCCAGCAGTCGGGACTCCTACAATGAGCAGTTCTTC
NA	TRBV27	NA	TRBJ1-2	CASSSLGHYGYTF	TGTGCCAGCAGTTCGCTGGGGCACTATGGCTACACCTTC
NA	TRBV28	NA	TRBJ2-7	CASDRQAYEQYF	TGTGCCAGTGATAGACAGGCCTACGAGCAGTACTTC
once	TRBV2	NA	TRBJ2-7	CATLGTSLSYEQYF	TGTGCCACGCTGGGGACATCGCTCTCCTACGAGCAGTACTTC
NA	TRBV5-4	NA	TRBJ2-5	CASSRDSEIQETQYF	TGTGCCAGCAGTAGGGACTCCGAGATTCAAGAGACCCAGTACTTC
NA	TRBV4-3	NA	TRBJ1-2	CASSQGEGNRNYGYTF	TGCGCCAGCAGCCAAGGAGAGGGAAACAGAAACTATGGCTACACCTTC
once	TRBV11-2	NA	TRBJ1-1	CASSFDENRMNTEAFF	TGTGCCAGCAGCTTTGACGAGAACAGGATGAACACTGAAGCTTTCTTT
NA	TRBV7-2	TRBD2	TRBJ2-3	CASSLGGGRTDTQYF	TGTGCCAGCAGCTTAGGCGGGGGGCGCACAGATACGCAGTATTTT
NA	TRBV12-5	TRBD1	TRBJ2-1	CASGLVQGANEQFF	TGTGCTAGTGGTTTGGTACAGGGGGCCAATGAGCAGTTCTTC
NA	TRBV2	NA	TRBJ1-5	CASIQQVGQPQHF	TGTGCCAGCATACAACAGGTGGGTCAGCCCCAGCATTTT
NA	TRBV7-2	TRBD1	TRBJ1-4	CASSSGSGGLYEKLFF	TGTGCCAGCAGCTCAGGGTCAGGGGGACTGTATGAAAAACTGTTTTTT
few	TRBV9	NA	TRBJ2-3	CASSVSPGVTDTQYF	TGTGCCAGCAGCGTATCTCCAGGGGTCACAGATACGCAGTATTTT
NA	TRBV6-6	NA	TRBJ1-1	CASRASVGEAFF	TGTGCCAGCAGGGCCTCTGTTGGTGAAGCTTTCTTT
NA	TRBV18	TRBD1	TRBJ1-3	CASSRETGTSGNTIYF	TGTGCCAGCTCACGCGAGACAGGGACCTCTGGAAACACCATATATTTT
few	TRBV10-3	TRBD1	TRBJ2-7	CAISESNRGAVGQYF	TGTGCCATCAGTGAGTCGAACAGGGGAGCGGTGGGGCAGTACTTC
NA	TRBV5-1	TRBD1	TRBJ1-6	CASSYGQDSYNSPLHF	TGCGCCAGCAGCTACGGACAGGACTCCTATAATTCACCCCTCCACTTT
NA	TRBV6-5	NA	TRBJ1-2	CASSYNSLYGYTF	TGTGCCAGCAGTTACAACAGCCTCTATGGCTACACCTTC
NA	TRBV18	NA	TRBJ1-5	CASSPQRQRDQPQHF	TGTGCCAGCTCACCACAACGACAGCGAGATCAGCCCCAGCATTTT
NA	TRBV12-2	NA	TRBJ2-7	CAGGRDSPYEQYF	TGTGCAGGGGGTAGGGACAGTCCCTACGAGCAGTACTTC
NA	TRBV2	NA	TRBJ2-3	CASRDRPSTDTQYF	TGTGCCAGCAGAGACAGACCTAGCACAGATACGCAGTATTTT
NA	TRBV7-6	TRBD2	TRBJ2-1	CASSHSGSHEQFF	TGTGCCAGCAGCCATAGCGGGAGTCATGAGCAGTTCTTC
NA	TRBV7-2	TRBD1	TRBJ2-2	CASSPTGTAVRTGELFF	TGTGCCAGCAGCCCGACTGGGACAGCGGTCAGGACCGGGGAGCTGTTTTTT
NA	TRBV4-3	TRBD2	TRBJ2-2	CASSQDMEAGGTGELFF	TGCGCCAGCAGCCAAGATATGGAAGCGGGGGGCACCGGGGAGCTGTTTTTT
NA	TRBV27	TRBD1	TRBJ1-2	CASSRDRMGGYTF	TGTGCCAGCAGCCGGGACAGGATGGGTGGCTACACCTTC
NA	TRBV4-3	NA	TRBJ2-7	CASSQEGVDSYEQYF	TGCGCCAGCAGCCAAGAAGGGGTAGACTCATACGAGCAGTACTTC
NA	TRBV10-2	TRBD2	TRBJ2-2	CASSALAGGPGTGELFF	TGCGCCAGCAGTGCACTAGCGGGGGGGCCCGGAACCGGGGAGCTGTTTTTT
NA	TRBV28	TRBD1	TRBJ1-2	CASSSFRQGAANYGYTF	TGTGCCAGCAGTTCCTTCCGGCAGGGGGCAGCTAACTATGGCTACACCTTC
NA	TRBV30	NA	TRBJ1-1	CAWRDRMNTEAFF	TGTGCCTGGAGGGACAGAATGAACACTGAAGCTTTCTTT
NA	TRBV2	NA	TRBJ1-1	CARQSNTEAFF	TGTGCCCGACAGAGTAACACTGAAGCTTTCTTT
once	TRBV4-3	NA	TRBJ1-4	CASSQDSGIDGKLFF	TGCGCCAGCAGCCAAGATTCAGGGATTGATGGGAAACTGTTTTTT
NA	TRBV7-9	TRBD2	TRBJ2-1	CASSKTSSGSNEQFF	TGTGCCAGCAGCAAGACTAGCAGCGGTAGTAATGAGCAGTTCTTC
NA	TRBV5-1	NA	TRBJ2-1	CASSLGYSNEQFF	TGCGCCAGCAGCTTGGGCTACTCTAATGAGCAGTTCTTC
NA	TRBV6-1	NA	TRBJ1-5	CASSTIRGGQPQHF	TGTGCCAGCAGCACAATCAGGGGTGGCCAGCCCCAGCATTTT